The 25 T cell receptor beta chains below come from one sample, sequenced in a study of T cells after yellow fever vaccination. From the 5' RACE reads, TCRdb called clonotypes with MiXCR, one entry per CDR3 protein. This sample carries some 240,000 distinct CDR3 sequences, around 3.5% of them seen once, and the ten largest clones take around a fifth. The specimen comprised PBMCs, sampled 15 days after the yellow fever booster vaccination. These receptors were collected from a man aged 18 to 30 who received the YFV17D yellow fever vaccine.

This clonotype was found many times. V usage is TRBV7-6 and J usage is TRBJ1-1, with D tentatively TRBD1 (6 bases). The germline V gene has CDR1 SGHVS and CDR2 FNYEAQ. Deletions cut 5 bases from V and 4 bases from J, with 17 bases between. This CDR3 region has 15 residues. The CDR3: CASSPGAGGGTEAFF. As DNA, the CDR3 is TGTGCCAGCAGCCCAGGTGCGGGGGGCGGCACTGAAGCTTTCTTT.

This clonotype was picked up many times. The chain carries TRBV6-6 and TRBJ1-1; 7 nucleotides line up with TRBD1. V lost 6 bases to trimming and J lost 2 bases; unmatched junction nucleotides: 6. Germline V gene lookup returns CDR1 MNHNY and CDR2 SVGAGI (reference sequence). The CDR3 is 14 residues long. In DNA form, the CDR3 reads TGTGCCAGCAGCCCGGGACAGTACAACACTGAAGCTTTCTTT. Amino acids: CASSPGQYNTEAFF.

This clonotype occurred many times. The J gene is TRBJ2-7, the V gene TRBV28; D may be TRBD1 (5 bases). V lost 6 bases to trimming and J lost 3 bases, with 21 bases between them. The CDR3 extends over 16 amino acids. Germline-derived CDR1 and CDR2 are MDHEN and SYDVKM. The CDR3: CASSSPAGIGSYEQYV. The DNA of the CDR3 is TGTGCCAGCAGCTCCCCCGCAGGGATCGGAAGCTACGAGCAGTACGTC.

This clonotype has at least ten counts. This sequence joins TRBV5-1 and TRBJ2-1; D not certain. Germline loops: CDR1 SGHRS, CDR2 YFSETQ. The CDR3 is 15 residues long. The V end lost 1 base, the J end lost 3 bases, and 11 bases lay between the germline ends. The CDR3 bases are TGCGCCAGCAGCTTGACTCCCCCAAACTACAATGAGCAGTTCTTC. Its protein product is CASSLTPPNYNEQFF.

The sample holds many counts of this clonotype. The CDR3 spells CASSLEASGGYHSYNEQFF. The CDR3 DNA follows: TGTGCCAGCAGCTTAGAGGCTAGCGGGGGGTACCACTCCTACAATGAGCAGTTCTTC. The rearrangement joins TRBV7-2 to TRBJ2-1, with 11 bases fitting TRBD2. Germline assignment: CDR1 SGHTA and CDR2 FQGNSA. The CDR3 length is 19 residues. The V and J ends lost 1 base and 0 bases, in that order; junction bases with no gene match: 8.

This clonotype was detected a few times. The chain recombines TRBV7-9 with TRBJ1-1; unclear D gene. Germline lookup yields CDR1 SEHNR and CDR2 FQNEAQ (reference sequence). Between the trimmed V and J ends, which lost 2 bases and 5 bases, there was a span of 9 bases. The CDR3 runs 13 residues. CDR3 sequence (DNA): TGTGCCAGCAGCTTACTCGACGGGACTGAAGCTTTCTTT. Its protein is CASSLLDGTEAFF.

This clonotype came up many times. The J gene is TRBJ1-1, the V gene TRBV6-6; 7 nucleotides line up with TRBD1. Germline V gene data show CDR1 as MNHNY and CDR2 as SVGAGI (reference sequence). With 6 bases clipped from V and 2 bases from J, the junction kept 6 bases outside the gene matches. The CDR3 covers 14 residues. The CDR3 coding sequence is TGTGCCAGCAGGTGGGACAGCGCTAACACTGAAGCTTTCTTT. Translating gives CASRWDSANTEAFF.

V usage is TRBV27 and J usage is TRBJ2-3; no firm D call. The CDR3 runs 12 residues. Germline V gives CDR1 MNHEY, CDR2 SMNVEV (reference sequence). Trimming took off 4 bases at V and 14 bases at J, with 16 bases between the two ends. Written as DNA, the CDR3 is TGTGCCAGCAGTTCTTACACGGATAGAAGGTATTTT. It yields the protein CASSSYTDRRYF.

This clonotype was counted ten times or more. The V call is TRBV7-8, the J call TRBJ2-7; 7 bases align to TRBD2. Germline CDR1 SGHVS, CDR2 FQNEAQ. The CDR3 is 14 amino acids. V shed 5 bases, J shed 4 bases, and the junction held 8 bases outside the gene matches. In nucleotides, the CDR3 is TGTGCCAGCAGCGTGGCTAGCGGATGGTACGAGCAGTACGTC. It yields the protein CASSVASGWYEQYV.

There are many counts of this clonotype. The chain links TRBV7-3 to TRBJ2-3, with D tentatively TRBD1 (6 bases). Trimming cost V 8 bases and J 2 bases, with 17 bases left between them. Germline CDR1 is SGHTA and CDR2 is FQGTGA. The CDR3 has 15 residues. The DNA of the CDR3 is TGTGCCAGCGCCTTCGGACAGACTTTCACAGATACGCAGTATTTT. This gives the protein CASAFGQTFTDTQYF.

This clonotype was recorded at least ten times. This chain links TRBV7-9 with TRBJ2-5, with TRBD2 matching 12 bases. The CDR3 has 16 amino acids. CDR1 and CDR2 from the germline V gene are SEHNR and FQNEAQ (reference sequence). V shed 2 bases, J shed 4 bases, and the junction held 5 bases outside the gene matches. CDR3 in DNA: TGTGCCAGCAGCTTACGCCCGGGACTAGCGGGAGAGACCCAGTACTTC. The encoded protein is CASSLRPGLAGETQYF.

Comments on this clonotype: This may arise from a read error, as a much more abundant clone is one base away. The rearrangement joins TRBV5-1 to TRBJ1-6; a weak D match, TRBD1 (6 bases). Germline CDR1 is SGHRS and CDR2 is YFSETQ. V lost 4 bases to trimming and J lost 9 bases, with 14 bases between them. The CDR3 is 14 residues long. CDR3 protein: CASSAAGARSPLHF. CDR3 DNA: TGCGCCAGCAGCGCAGCAGGGGCTCGTTCACCCCTCCACTTT.

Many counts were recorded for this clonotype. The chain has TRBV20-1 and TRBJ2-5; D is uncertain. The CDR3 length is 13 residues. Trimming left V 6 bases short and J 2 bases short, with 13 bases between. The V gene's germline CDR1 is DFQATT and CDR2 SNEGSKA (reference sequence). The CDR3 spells CSARDAEQETQYF. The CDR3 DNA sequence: TGCAGTGCCCGAGACGCAGAACAAGAGACCCAGTACTTC.

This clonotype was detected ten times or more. For the CDR3, the DNA is TGTGCCAGCAGCCTCCGGGCCCCGCCACTAGCTTTCTTT. This sequence encodes CASSLRAPPLAFF. The rearrangement links TRBV7-2 to TRBJ1-1, with D unclear. CDR1 is SGHTA and CDR2 is FQGNSA in the germline V gene. The CDR3 loop spans 13 amino acids. The V end was cut by 5 bases, the J end by 10 bases, with 17 bases between.

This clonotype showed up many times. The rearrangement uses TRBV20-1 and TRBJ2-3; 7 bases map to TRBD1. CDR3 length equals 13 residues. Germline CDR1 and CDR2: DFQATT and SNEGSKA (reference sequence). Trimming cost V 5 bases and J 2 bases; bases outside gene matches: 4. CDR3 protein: CSAPDRNTDTQYF. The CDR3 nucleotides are TGCAGTGCTCCGGACAGGAACACAGATACGCAGTATTTT.

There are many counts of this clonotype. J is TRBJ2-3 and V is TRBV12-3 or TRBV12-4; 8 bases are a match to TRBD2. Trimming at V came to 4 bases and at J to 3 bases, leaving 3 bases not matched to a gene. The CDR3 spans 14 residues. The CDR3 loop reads CASSYLAGTDTQYF. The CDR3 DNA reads TGTGCCAGCAGTTATTTAGCGGGGACAGATACGCAGTATTTT.

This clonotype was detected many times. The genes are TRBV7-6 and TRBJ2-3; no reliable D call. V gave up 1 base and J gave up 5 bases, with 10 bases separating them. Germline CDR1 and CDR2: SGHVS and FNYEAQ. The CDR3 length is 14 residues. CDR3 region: CASSLGASQDTQYF. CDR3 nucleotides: TGTGCCAGCAGCTTAGGGGCTAGTCAAGATACGCAGTATTTT.

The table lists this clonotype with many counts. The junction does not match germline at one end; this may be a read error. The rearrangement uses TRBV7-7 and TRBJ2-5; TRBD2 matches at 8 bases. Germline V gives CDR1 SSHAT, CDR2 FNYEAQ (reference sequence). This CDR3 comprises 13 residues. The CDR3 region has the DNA TGTGCTAGCACCGACACGGGAGGGGAGACCCAGTACTTC. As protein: CASTDTGGETQYF.

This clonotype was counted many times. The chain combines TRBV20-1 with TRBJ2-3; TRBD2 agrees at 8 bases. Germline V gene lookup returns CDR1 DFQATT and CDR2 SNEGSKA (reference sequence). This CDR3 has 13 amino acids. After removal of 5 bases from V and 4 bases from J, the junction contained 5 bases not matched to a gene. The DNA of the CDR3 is TGCAGTGCTGAAGCGGGGGCCTCAGATACGCAGTATTTT. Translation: CSAEAGASDTQYF.

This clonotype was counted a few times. DNA for the CDR3: TGTGCCAGTAGTATTAGGGATAATTCACCCCTCCACTTT. This codes for CASSIRDNSPLHF. The chain links TRBV19 to TRBJ1-6; no clear D. Trimming cost V 3 bases and J 5 bases, with 5 bases left between them. CDR1 is LNHDA and CDR2 is SQIVND in the germline V gene (reference sequence). CDR3 size: 13 residues.

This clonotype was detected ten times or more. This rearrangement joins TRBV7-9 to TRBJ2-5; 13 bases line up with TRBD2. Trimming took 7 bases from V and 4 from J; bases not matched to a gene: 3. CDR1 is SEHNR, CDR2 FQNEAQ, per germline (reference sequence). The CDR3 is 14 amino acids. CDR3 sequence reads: CASMGTSGVETQYF. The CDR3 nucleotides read TGTGCCAGCATGGGGACTAGCGGGGTAGAGACCCAGTACTTC.

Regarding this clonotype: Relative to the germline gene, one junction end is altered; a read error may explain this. CDR3 protein: CACSQPTGADTQYF. In DNA form, the CDR3 reads TGCGCCTGCAGTCAGCCAACAGGCGCAGATACGCAGTATTTT. The chain combines TRBV23-1 with TRBJ2-3; possible D gene TRBD1, 5 bases. TRBV23-1 is recorded as an ORF, its role being uncertain. This CDR3 has 14 amino acids.

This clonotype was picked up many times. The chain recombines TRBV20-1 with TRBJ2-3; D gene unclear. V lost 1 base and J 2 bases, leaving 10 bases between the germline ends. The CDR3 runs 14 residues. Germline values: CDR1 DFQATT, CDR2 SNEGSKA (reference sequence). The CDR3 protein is CSARGVRATDTQYF. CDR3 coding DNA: TGCAGTGCTAGAGGTGTAAGGGCCACAGATACGCAGTATTTT.

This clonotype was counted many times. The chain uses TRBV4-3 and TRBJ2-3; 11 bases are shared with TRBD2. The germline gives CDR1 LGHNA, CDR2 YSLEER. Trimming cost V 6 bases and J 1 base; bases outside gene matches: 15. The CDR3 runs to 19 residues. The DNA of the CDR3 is TGCGCCAGCAGTCCCGTTCCGAAAAAGACTAGCGGGGGCACAGATACGCAGTATTTT. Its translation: CASSPVPKKTSGGTDTQYF.

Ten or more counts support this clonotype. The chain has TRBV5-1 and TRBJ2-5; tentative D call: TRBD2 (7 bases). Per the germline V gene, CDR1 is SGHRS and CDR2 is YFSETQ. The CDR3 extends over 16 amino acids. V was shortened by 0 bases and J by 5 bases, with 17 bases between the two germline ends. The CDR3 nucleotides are TGCGCCAGCAGCTTGGAGGCAGCGCGGGGGCGGGAGACCCAGTACTTC. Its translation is CASSLEAARGRETQYF.